The 16 T cell receptor beta chains in this list originate from one sample, sequenced in a study of beta chain features in type 1 diabetes. Findings and caveats of the study: Shortening that was moderate but significant affected the TCRB CDR3s of Type 1 diabetes patients in all four CD4+ subsets.

The entirety of the isolated RNA underwent reverse transcription, so expressed TCRB transcripts were sequenced. The table came from immunoSEQ multiplex PCR; TCRdb's copy has only in-frame clones and leaves some out. The data hold some 270,000 clones, with approximately 10% observed a single time. The antigens these receptors bind are not known. Sequencing was done on a sample of naive CD4+ T cells from blood. The receptors were gathered from a man between 25 and 39 years old with type 1 diabetes.

The chain couples TRBV7-2 to TRBJ2-1; D unresolved. V lost 1 base to trimming and J lost 11 bases, with 9 bases between them. The CDR3 totals 12 residues. Looked up from germline, CDR1 is SGHTA and CDR2 is FQGNSA. CDR3 nucleotide sequence: TGTGCCAGCAGCTTAGTAACAAACCAGCAGTTCTTC. Its translation is CASSLVTNQQFF. Supplemented by reference TRBV7-2 and TRBJ2-1, the full variable domain reads GAGVSQSPSNKVTEKGKDVELRCDPISGHTALYWYRQSLGQGLEFLIYFQGNSAPDKSGLPSDRFSAERTGGSVSTLTIQRTQQEDSAVYLCASSLVTNQQFFGPGTRLTVL.

This clone was observed a handful of times. The rearrangement joins TRBV15 to TRBJ2-2, with a tentative D call TRBD2 (7 bases). The V gene lost 8 bases and the J gene lost 4 bases, with 14 bases spanning the gap. Per germline, CDR1 LNHNV and CDR2 YYDKDF (reference sequence). CDR3 length: 14 residues. Here the CDR3 DNA reads TGTGCCACCCTTAGGGGGGGAATCACCGGGGAGCTGTTTTTT. This encodes CATLRGGITGELFF.

This clone was seen more than once but under ten times. J is TRBJ2-7 and V is TRBV7-2, with 10 nucleotides matching TRBD1. The germline V gene has CDR1 SGHTA and CDR2 FQGNSA. This CDR3 is 15 amino acids long. V was clipped by 5 bases and J by 3 bases; unmatched bases: 7. For the CDR3, the DNA is TGTGCCAGCAGCCCCGCGACAGGGGGCTTCTACGAGCAGTACTTC. The encoded protein is CASSPATGGFYEQYF.

This chain links TRBV7-2 with TRBJ1-1; D is unclear. This CDR3 is built from 13 residues. The germline V gene has CDR1 SGHTA and CDR2 FQGNSA. The V end was cut by 1 base, the J end by 1 base, with 4 bases between. In nucleotides, the CDR3 is TGTGCCAGCAGCTTAGTAGAGAACACTGAAGCTTTCTTT. Translation gives CASSLVENTEAFF.

The chain couples TRBV7-9 to TRBJ2-5; D might be TRBD2 (6 bases). CDR1 is SEHNR, CDR2 FQNEAQ, per germline (reference sequence). V dropped 6 bases and J dropped 3 bases, with 14 bases sitting between them. The CDR3 is made up of 14 amino acids. Here the CDR3 reads CASSFGTSKETQYF. DNA for the CDR3: TGTGCCAGCAGTTTCGGGACTTCCAAAGAGACCCAGTACTTC.

This clone occurred a few times. V and J are TRBV4-1 and TRBJ1-5; weak D call: TRBD1 (5 bases). The CDR3 has 16 amino acids. The germline V gene has CDR1 MGHRA and CDR2 YSYEKL. The V end lost 2 bases, the J end lost 5 bases, and 16 bases lay between the germline ends. The CDR3 coding sequence is TGCGCCAGCAGCCAACCCACAGCGGGGGTCGATCAGCCCCAGCATTTT. Translation gives CASSQPTAGVDQPQHF.

Only one count was recorded for this clone. The chain has TRBV7-2 and TRBJ2-2; D unresolved. With 4 bases removed from V and 3 bases from J, the gap between germline ends came to 6 bases. CDR3 length: 13 amino acids. Looked up from germline, CDR1 is SGHTA and CDR2 is FQGNSA. The CDR3 nucleotides read TGTGCCAGCAGCTCGTCTTACACCGGGGAGCTGTTTTTT. Translating it yields CASSSSYTGELFF. Filled out from reference TRBV7-2 and TRBJ2-2, the complete variable domain reads GAGVSQSPSNKVTEKGKDVELRCDPISGHTALYWYRQSLGQGLEFLIYFQGNSAPDKSGLPSDRFSAERTGGSVSTLTIQRTQQEDSAVYLCASSSSYTGELFFGEGSRLTVL.

The chain employs TRBV6-5 and TRBJ2-3; D not certain. Germline CDR1 MNHEY, CDR2 SVGAGI. Trimming took off 1 base at V and 6 bases at J, with 17 bases between the two ends. This CDR3 spans 16 amino acids. This chain's CDR3 is CASSYYGFPPGDTQYF. Here the CDR3 DNA reads TGTGCCAGCAGTTACTATGGCTTCCCCCCCGGGGATACGCAGTATTTT.

This clone was detected only a few times. The chain couples TRBV5-4 to TRBJ1-2; tentative D call: TRBD1 (6 bases). The V end lost 5 bases, the J end lost 8 bases, and 16 bases lay between the germline ends. The CDR3 is 13 amino acids. The germline V gene encodes CDR1 SGHNT and CDR2 YYREEE (reference sequence). The CDR3 nucleotides read TGTGCCAGCAGTCCCCGACAGGCTGGGGGCTACACCTTC. As protein: CASSPRQAGGYTF.

This clone was seen more than once but under ten times. The chain is built from TRBV7-3 and TRBJ2-7; 10 positions agree with TRBD1. The CDR3 is made up of 15 amino acids. From germline, CDR1 is SGHTA and CDR2 FQGTGA. V was pared by 5 bases and J by 2 bases, with 6 bases of the junction left unmatched. For the CDR3, the DNA is TGTGCCAGCAGCCCAGGGACAGGGGCTACCTACGAGCAGTACTTC. This codes for CASSPGTGATYEQYF.

This clone was counted between two and nine times. The chain joins TRBV7-3 to TRBJ2-3; 9 bases agree with TRBD1. V lost 5 bases, J lost 3 bases, and 6 bases stayed unmatched. This CDR3 region has 15 residues. Germline CDR1 reads SGHTA; CDR2 reads FQGTGA. CDR3: CASSRGQGLTDTQYF. As DNA, the CDR3 is TGTGCCAGCAGCCGGGGACAGGGTCTTACAGATACGCAGTATTTT.

The rearrangement links TRBV7-8 to TRBJ2-1, with D possibly matching TRBD1 (5 bases). The CDR3 has 17 amino acids. Germline CDR1 reads SGHVS; CDR2 reads FQNEAQ. V shed 2 bases and J shed 1 base, with 15 bases lying between them. CDR3 residues: CASSLLSGYGSYNEQFF. CDR3 nucleotide sequence: TGTGCCAGCAGCTTACTCTCAGGGTACGGGTCCTACAATGAGCAGTTCTTC.

In this sample, this clone turned up a few times. The gene calls are TRBV5-1 and TRBJ2-5; 8 bases agree with TRBD2. The CDR3 totals 17 residues. Germline V gene sequence: CDR1 SGHRS, CDR2 YFSETQ. Unmatched junction bases numbered 8, after V lost 0 bases and J lost 1 base. The chain's CDR3 is CASSLGGSGGVQETQYF. DNA of the CDR3: TGCGCCAGCAGCTTGGGAGGCAGCGGGGGAGTCCAAGAGACCCAGTACTTC. Drawing the rest from reference TRBV5-1 and TRBJ2-5, the complete variable domain is KAGVTQTPRYLIKTRGQQVTLSCSPISGHRSVSWYQQTPGQGLQFLFEYFSETQRNKGNFPGRFSGRQFSNSRSEMNVSTLELGDSALYLCASSLGGSGGVQETQYFGPGTRLLVL.

This clone was detected a few times. This chain connects TRBV18 to TRBJ2-1; 8 bases are shared with TRBD2. V lost 3 bases and J lost 5; bases outside the gene matches: 6. The CDR3 has 15 amino acids. The V gene's germline CDR1 is KGHSH and CDR2 LQKENI. The CDR3 spells CASSPGGARDNEQFF. The CDR3 nucleotides read TGTGCCAGCTCACCCGGGGGGGCCAGGGACAATGAGCAGTTCTTC.

A few counts support this clone. CDR3 DNA: TGTGCCAGCAGCTTAGGTGGACATAGACCCCAGTACTTC. This encodes CASSLGGHRPQYF. This chain links TRBV7-2 with TRBJ2-5; TRBD1 might be the D (5 bases). Germline CDR1 and CDR2: SGHTA and FQGNSA. The V end lost 1 base, the J end lost 9 bases, and 12 bases lay between the germline ends. The CDR3 contains 13 residues.

The chain is built from TRBV29-1 and TRBJ2-7, with a weak D call TRBD2 (5 bases). CDR1 is SQVTM, CDR2 ANQGSEA, per germline. Trimming left V 4 bases short and J 1 base short, with 5 bases between. CDR3 length: 11 amino acids. This chain's CDR3 is CSVGESYEQYF. The CDR3 DNA reads as TGCAGCGTTGGGGAGTCCTACGAGCAGTACTTC.